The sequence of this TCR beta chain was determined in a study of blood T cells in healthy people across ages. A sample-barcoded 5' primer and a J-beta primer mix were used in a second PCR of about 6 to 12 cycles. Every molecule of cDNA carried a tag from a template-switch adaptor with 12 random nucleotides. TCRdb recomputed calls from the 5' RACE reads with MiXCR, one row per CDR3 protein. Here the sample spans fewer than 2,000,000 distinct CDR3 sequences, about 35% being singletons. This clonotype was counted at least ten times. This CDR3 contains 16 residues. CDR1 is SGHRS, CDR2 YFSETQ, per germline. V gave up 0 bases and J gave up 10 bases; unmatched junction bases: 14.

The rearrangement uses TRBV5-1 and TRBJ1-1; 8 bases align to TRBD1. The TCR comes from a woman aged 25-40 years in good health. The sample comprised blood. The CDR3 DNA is TGCGCCAGCAGCTTGGATATTGGGACAGGTGGGTCTGCAGCTTTCTTT. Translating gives CASSLDIGTGGSAAFF.